The 14 T cell receptor beta chains listed next were all sequenced from one sample in a study of Ad26.COV2.S vaccination and SARS-CoV-2 variants. Only in-frame clones appear in the TCRdb table, and some are missing; sequencing was by immunoSEQ multiplex PCR. Among roughly 400,000 clones listed, about 90% were seen once. Stated treatment: around 19 received Ad26.COV2.S at low or high dose, single or two shots; five or six received placebo; per-sample allocation not given. Samples were taken on day 63 after the first vaccine or placebo injection. This specimen was peripheral blood, taken in a trial of Ad26.COV2.S vaccine versus placebo. The source of these receptors is a person between 18 and 65 years old who received the Ad26.COV2.S COVID-19 vaccine or a placebo.

The rearrangement uses TRBV5-1 and TRBJ2-7, with D maybe TRBD2 (5 bases). CDR1 and CDR2 from the germline V gene are SGHRS and YFSETQ. The CDR3 sequence is 15 residues long. Between the trimmed V and J ends, which lost 4 bases and 3 bases, there was a span of 17 bases. The CDR3 is CASSLDGERYYEQYF. In DNA, the CDR3 is TGCGCCAGCAGCCTGGACGGGGAGAGATACTACGAGCAGTACTTC.

This chain links TRBV30 with TRBJ1-4, with no clear D. From germline, CDR1 is GTSNPN and CDR2 SVGIG (reference sequence). The CDR3 totals 13 residues. CDR3 coding DNA: TGTGCGGTCCACCACGGGAGAAATGAAAAACTGTTTTTT. Protein sequence: CAVHHGRNEKLFF.

The J gene is TRBJ2-1, the V gene TRBV18; D may correspond to TRBD1 or TRBD2 (5 bases each). The V and J ends lost 5 bases and 0 bases respectively, with 11 bases between them. This CDR3 is built from 15 residues. Germline V gene data show CDR1 as KGHSH and CDR2 as LQKENI. The CDR3 DNA sequence: TGTGCCAGCTCATCGTATGGGACCTCCTACAATGAGCAGTTCTTC. This translates into CASSSYGTSYNEQFF.

V gene TRBV7-8 combines with J gene TRBJ2-1, with D unclear. CDR3 length equals 16 residues. Germline lookup yields CDR1 SGHVS and CDR2 FQNEAQ. V lost 5 bases, J lost 8 bases, and 22 bases lay in between. CDR3 bases: TGTGCCAGCAGCGCCAGCGTTTTTACCCCAATGCATGAGCAGTTCTTC. Amino acid sequence: CASSASVFTPMHEQFF.

This clone was observed a few times. The chain employs TRBV7-9 and TRBJ1-2; D is unresolved. Trimming removed 3 bases at V and 4 bases at J, with 12 bases between. The CDR3 sequence is 14 residues long. Germline V lookup: CDR1 SEHNR, CDR2 FQNEAQ (reference sequence). Written as DNA, the CDR3 is TGTGCCAGCAGCTTGGAGGGCCCCTCCTATGGCTACACCTTC. Its protein product is CASSLEGPSYGYTF.

The rearrangement uses TRBV5-5 and TRBJ1-1, with a tentative D call TRBD1 (5 bases). The V end lost 5 bases, the J end lost 2 bases, and 13 bases lay between the germline ends. The CDR3 runs to 14 residues. Germline V lookup: CDR1 SGHKS, CDR2 YYEKEE (reference sequence). DNA for the CDR3: TGTGCCAGCAGTCGACAGACCGTTAACACTGAAGCTTTCTTT. It translates to CASSRQTVNTEAFF.

The chain couples TRBV10-3 to TRBJ2-6, with 9 bases that match TRBD1. Per the germline V gene, CDR1 is ENHRY and CDR2 is SYGVKD. Germline trimming cut 6 bases from V and 1 base from J; bases unmatched to any gene: 4. The CDR3 is 16 residues long. CDR3 sequence reads: CAIRGQGRSGANVLTF. The CDR3 DNA follows: TGTGCCATCAGAGGACAGGGGAGGTCTGGGGCCAACGTCCTGACTTTC.

This chain uses TRBV6-2 or TRBV6-3 with TRBJ2-3, with D tentatively TRBD1 (5 bases). Between the trimmed V and J ends, which lost 6 bases and 2 bases, there was a span of 9 bases. Germline lookup yields CDR1 MNHEY and CDR2 SVGEGT. The CDR3 is made up of 13 amino acids. The CDR3 DNA sequence: TGTGCCAGCAGCCAGGGTGACACAGATACGCAGTATTTT. Translation: CASSQGDTDTQYF.

This rearrangement joins TRBV19 to TRBJ1-5, with D possibly matching TRBD1 (6 bases). The ends were cut back, 7 bases at V and 0 bases at J, with 19 bases in the middle. Looked up from germline, CDR1 is LNHDA and CDR2 is SQIVND (reference sequence). The CDR3 totals 17 residues. The CDR3 loop reads CASTNRDRVYSNQPQHF. The CDR3 coding sequence is TGTGCCAGTACCAACAGGGACCGCGTTTATAGCAATCAGCCCCAGCATTTT.

The chain combines TRBV3-1 (or the pseudogene TRBV3-2) with TRBJ2-5, with D tentatively TRBD1 (5 bases). The CDR3 contains 17 residues. The germline V gene encodes CDR1 LGHDT and CDR2 YNNKEL (reference sequence). The V end was cut by 0 bases, the J end by 7 bases, with 21 bases between. The CDR3 region has the DNA TGTGCCAGCAGCCAAGAGGGGTCCTCTCTGGGGCGCGTGACCCAGTACTTC. Translation gives CASSQEGSSLGRVTQYF.

This chain links TRBV28 with TRBJ1-6, with 8 bases aligning to TRBD1. Germline loops: CDR1 MDHEN, CDR2 SYDVKM. V lost 4 bases, J lost 9 bases, and 8 bases stayed unmatched. This CDR3 comprises 15 residues. In DNA, the CDR3 is TGTGCCAGCAGTTCCTGGACAGGGTCGGCTTCACCCCTCCACTTT. This translates into CASSSWTGSASPLHF.

This clone was seen a single time. The DNA for the CDR3 is TGTGCCAGCAGTTTAGAGGGAGGGCGGGAAAAACTGTTTTTT. This codes for CASSLEGGREKLFF. The V and J genes are TRBV28 and TRBJ1-4, with D uncertain. V was clipped by 2 bases and J by 8 bases, with 12 bases between them. This CDR3 has 14 amino acids. Looked up from germline, CDR1 is MDHEN and CDR2 is SYDVKM.

J is TRBJ1-2 and V is TRBV7-2; possible D gene TRBD1, 5 bases. CDR1 is SGHTA and CDR2 is FQGNSA in the germline V gene. There are 14 residues in the CDR3. Trimming took off 1 base at V and 7 bases at J, with 13 bases between the two ends. The chain's CDR3 is CASSLEVQGRGYTF. As DNA, the CDR3 is TGTGCCAGCAGCTTAGAAGTCCAGGGCCGTGGCTACACCTTC. The whole variable domain, remainder taken from reference TRBV7-2 and TRBJ1-2, is GAGVSQSPSNKVTEKGKDVELRCDPISGHTALYWYRQSLGQGLEFLIYFQGNSAPDKSGLPSDRFSAERTGGSVSTLTIQRTQQEDSAVYLCASSLEVQGRGYTFGSGTRLTVV.

The chain recombines TRBV6-5 with TRBJ2-7; 7 positions agree with TRBD1. This CDR3 contains 15 residues. Per germline, CDR1 MNHEY and CDR2 SVGAGI. The ends lost 4 bases at V and 4 bases at J; junction bases unmatched: 10. The CDR3 sequence: CASSSTGTPSYEQYF. The CDR3 region has the DNA TGTGCCAGCAGTTCGACAGGGACGCCATCTTACGAGCAGTACTTC.